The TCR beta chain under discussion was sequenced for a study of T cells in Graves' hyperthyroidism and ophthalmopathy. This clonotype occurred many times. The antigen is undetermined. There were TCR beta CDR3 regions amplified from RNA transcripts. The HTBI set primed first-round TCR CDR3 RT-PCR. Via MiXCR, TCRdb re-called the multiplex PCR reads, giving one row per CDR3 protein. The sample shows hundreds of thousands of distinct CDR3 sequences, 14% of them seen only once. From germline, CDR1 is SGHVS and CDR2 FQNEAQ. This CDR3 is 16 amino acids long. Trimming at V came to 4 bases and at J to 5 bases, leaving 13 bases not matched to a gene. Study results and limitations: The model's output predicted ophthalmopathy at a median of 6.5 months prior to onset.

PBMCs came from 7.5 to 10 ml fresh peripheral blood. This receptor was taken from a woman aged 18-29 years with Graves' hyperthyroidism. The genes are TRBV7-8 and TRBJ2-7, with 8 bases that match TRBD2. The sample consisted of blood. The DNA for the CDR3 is TGTGCCAGCAGCTGGGTACGAGCGGGAGTTTCGCACGAGCAGTACTTC. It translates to CASSWVRAGVSHEQYF.